Listed here are 30 T cell receptor beta chains from one sample, sequenced in a study of T cell responses to AZD1222 COVID-19 vaccine. Profiled with immunoSEQ multiplex PCR; TCRdb holds only in-frame clones, not every one. Here the sample spans over 30,000 clones, just over 85% being singletons. Source: peripheral blood, taken 28 days after the second dose of the MenACWY control vaccine. The receptors derive from an adult who received the MenACWY meningococcal vaccine as a control.

V and J are TRBV1 and TRBJ2-3; no DNA check was done on the table's D call, TRBD2. TRBV1 has pseudogene status. The CDR3 loop spans 19 amino acids. CDR3 DNA: TGCACCAGCAGCCAGACGGGGGTAGCGCAACACAATGGGACAGATACGCAGTATTTT. Translated, it gives CTSSQTGVAQHNGTDTQYF.

The V call is TRBV18, the J call TRBJ2-7; no firm D call. This CDR3 has 14 residues. The V and J ends lost 3 bases and 2 bases respectively, with 11 bases between them. Germline V gives CDR1 KGHSH, CDR2 LQKENI. Written as DNA, the CDR3 is TGTGCCAGCTCACCCGGGCACCCAGCCTACGAGCAGTACTTC. Translating gives CASSPGHPAYEQYF.

This clone was seen just once. The rearrangement links TRBV30 to TRBJ1-1, with no clear D. Trimming removed 2 bases from V and 4 bases from J, with 11 bases in between. Germline assignment: CDR1 GTSNPN and CDR2 SVGIG (reference sequence). This CDR3 has 13 amino acids. The CDR3 nucleotides are TGTGCCTGGAGTCCGGGTTGGGGCACTGAAGCTTTCTTT. This codes for CAWSPGWGTEAFF. Drawing the rest from reference TRBV30 and TRBJ1-1, the complete variable domain is SQTIHQWPATLVQPVGSPLSLECTVEGTSNPNLYWYRQAAGRGLQLLFYSVGIGQISSEVPQNLSASRPQDRQFILSSKKLLLSDSGFYLCAWSPGWGTEAFFGQGTRLTVV.

The chain has TRBV28 and TRBJ1-5, with TRBD1 as a possible D gene (6 bases). The CDR3 is made up of 15 amino acids. From germline, CDR1 is MDHEN and CDR2 SYDVKM. The germline V and J ends were trimmed by 9 bases and 5 bases, with 20 bases remaining between them. The CDR3 DNA follows: TGTGCCAGTACCTCTCCCACTCCAGGGGATCAGCCCCAGCATTTT. Amino acid sequence: CASTSPTPGDQPQHF.

This clone was counted a single time. V usage is TRBV19 and J usage is TRBJ1-1, with no clear D. The germline V gene has CDR1 LNHDA and CDR2 SQIVND (reference sequence). This CDR3 is built from 15 residues. V was pared by 3 bases and J by 3 bases, with 14 bases between. Here the CDR3 DNA reads TGTGCCAGTAGTATGTGGTTAAACCGGGACACTGAAGCTTTCTTT. Protein sequence: CASSMWLNRDTEAFF. The variable domain in full, completed from reference TRBV19 and TRBJ1-1, reads DGGITQSPKYLFRKEGQNVTLSCEQNLNHDAMYWYRQDPGQGLRLIYYSQIVNDFQKGDIAEGYSVSREKKESFPLTVTSAQKNPTAFYLCASSMWLNRDTEAFFGQGTRLTVV.

The chain couples TRBV4-1 to TRBJ1-5, with a tentative D call TRBD1 (6 bases). Germline V gene data show CDR1 as MGHRA and CDR2 as YSYEKL. The CDR3 covers 15 residues. V was cut by 2 bases and J by 3 bases, with 11 bases left in between. The CDR3 DNA reads as TGCGCCAGCAGCCAACCGACAGGCCTCAATCAGCCCCAGCATTTT. Translated, it gives CASSQPTGLNQPQHF.

The V gene is TRBV19, the J gene TRBJ1-5, with D unclear. This CDR3 contains 15 residues. In germline, CDR1 is LNHDA, CDR2 SQIVND (reference sequence). The V end lost 3 bases, the J end lost 2 bases, and 11 bases lay between the germline ends. The DNA for the CDR3 is TGTGCCAGTAGTATTCTGGAGGGAGGCAATCAGCCCCAGCATTTT. This gives the protein CASSILEGGNQPQHF.

CDR3 nucleotides: TGTGCCAGCAGCCAAGATTTAAAACCCCGCACCGGGGAGCTGTTTTTT. Translating gives CASSQDLKPRTGELFF. The gene calls are TRBV4-2 and TRBJ2-2; no definite D call. The CDR3 contains 16 residues. Germline assignment: CDR1 LGHNA and CDR2 YNFKEQ. V lost 0 bases and J lost 4, with 12 bases in between.

The chain uses TRBV11-1 and TRBJ1-1, with 9 bases fitting TRBD1. Germline CDR1 SGHAT, CDR2 FQDESV (reference sequence). The CDR3 has 14 residues. V lost 4 bases, J lost 4 bases, and 4 bases stayed unmatched. CDR3 loop: CASSSGQGRTEAFF. DNA for the CDR3: TGTGCCAGCAGCTCCGGACAGGGGCGCACTGAAGCTTTCTTT.

The chain links TRBV6-5 to TRBJ2-7; a weak D match, TRBD2 (5 bases). Germline assignment: CDR1 MNHEY and CDR2 SVGAGI. Trimming cost V 4 bases and J 6 bases, with 19 bases left between them. The CDR3 length is 15 residues. CDR3 sequence reads: CASSSLARRLSEQYF. CDR3 coding DNA: TGTGCCAGCAGTTCCCTGGCTAGGAGGCTGTCCGAGCAGTACTTC.

The chain combines TRBV5-1 with TRBJ2-7; no firm D call. The germline gives CDR1 SGHRS, CDR2 YFSETQ. V was pared by 1 base and J by 2 bases, with 7 bases between. The CDR3 runs to 13 residues. CDR3 protein: CASSLRQPYEQYF. CDR3 nucleotide sequence: TGCGCCAGCAGCTTGCGCCAGCCCTACGAGCAGTACTTC.

The chain is built from TRBV4-1 and TRBJ1-6; the match to TRBD1 covers 9 bases. The CDR3 has 16 residues. CDR1 is MGHRA and CDR2 is YSYEKL in the germline V gene. V was pared by 5 bases and J by 4 bases, with 6 bases of the junction left unmatched. Here the CDR3 DNA reads TGCGCCAGCAGCGACAGGGGGAGGGCTTATAATTCACCCCTCCACTTT. Translating gives CASSDRGRAYNSPLHF.

The chain couples TRBV30 to TRBJ1-5; TRBD1 matches 10 bases. With 3 bases clipped from V and 2 bases from J, the junction kept 4 bases outside the gene matches. This CDR3 is 15 amino acids long. Germline lookup yields CDR1 GTSNPN and CDR2 SVGIG (reference sequence). The CDR3 coding sequence is TGTGCCTGGAGCACTGGACAGGGGGGCAATCAGCCCCAGCATTTT. It translates to CAWSTGQGGNQPQHF.

This clone was observed a single time. The chain is built from TRBV5-1 and TRBJ1-1; no clear D gene. V was trimmed by 5 bases and J by 3 bases, leaving 8 bases between them. The CDR3 consists of 12 residues. Germline V gene sequence: CDR1 SGHRS, CDR2 YFSETQ. CDR3 sequence (DNA): TGCGCCAGCAGACGGTGGGACACTGAAGCTTTCTTT. Translated: CASRRWDTEAFF. The full variable domain, its missing parts supplied by reference TRBV5-1 and TRBJ1-1, is KAGVTQTPRYLIKTRGQQVTLSCSPISGHRSVSWYQQTPGQGLQFLFEYFSETQRNKGNFPGRFSGRQFSNSRSEMNVSTLELGDSALYLCASRRWDTEAFFGQGTRLTVV.

This rearrangement joins TRBV28 to TRBJ1-6; D uncertain. The ends were cut back, 1 base at V and 7 bases at J, with 5 bases in the middle. Germline V gives CDR1 MDHEN, CDR2 SYDVKM. There are 13 residues in the CDR3. The CDR3 is CASSLSGNSPLHF. CDR3 bases: TGTGCCAGCAGTTTATCGGGGAATTCACCCCTCCACTTT.

V usage is TRBV12-3 or TRBV12-4 and J usage is TRBJ2-1; the D is unclear. V was cut by 6 bases and J by 9 bases, with 12 bases left in between. The CDR3 runs to 12 residues. This CDR3 is CASSPREREQFF. The CDR3 DNA reads TGTGCCAGCAGCCCCCGAGAGCGTGAGCAGTTCTTC.

This sequence joins TRBV18 and TRBJ1-1, with D uncertain. Deletions cut 1 base from V and 3 bases from J, with 6 bases between. This CDR3 comprises 13 residues. CDR1 and CDR2 from the germline V gene are KGHSH and LQKENI. The CDR3, as DNA: TGTGCCAGCTCACCACGATTGGACACTGAAGCTTTCTTT. Protein product: CASSPRLDTEAFF. Drawing the rest from reference TRBV18 and TRBJ1-1, the complete variable domain is NAGVMQNPRHLVRRRGQEARLRCSPMKGHSHVYWYRQLPEEGLKFMVYLQKENIIDESGMPKERFSAEFPKEGPSILRIQQVVRGDSAAYFCASSPRLDTEAFFGQGTRLTVV.

The rearrangement joins TRBV7-9 to TRBJ1-5; TRBD1 is a possible D gene (5 bases). V lost 2 bases to trimming and J lost 7 bases, with 15 bases between them. Per the germline V gene, CDR1 is SEHNR and CDR2 is FQNEAQ (reference sequence). CDR3 length: 15 residues. In DNA form, the CDR3 reads TGTGCCAGCAGCTTAAGCGGCTTCGGGGACCAGCCCCAGCATTTT. Amino acids: CASSLSGFGDQPQHF.

V gene TRBV13 combines with J gene TRBJ2-1; D not resolved. Germline CDR1 PRHDT, CDR2 FYEKMQ (reference sequence). This CDR3 contains 12 residues. V lost 3 bases and J 9 bases, leaving 9 bases between the germline ends. The CDR3 loop is CASSFSSGEQFF. The CDR3 region has the DNA TGTGCCAGCAGCTTTTCATCCGGTGAGCAGTTCTTC. Combining the CDR3 with reference TRBV13 and TRBJ2-1 gives the whole variable domain AAGVIQSPRHLIKEKRETATLKCYPIPRHDTVYWYQQGPGQDPQFLISFYEKMQSDKGSIPDRFSAQQFSDYHSELNMSSLELGDSALYFCASSFSSGEQFFGPGTRLTVL.

The chain has TRBV27 and TRBJ1-1; no definite D call. V lost 2 bases and J lost 5, with 12 bases in between. The CDR3 is 14 amino acids. Germline-derived CDR1 and CDR2 are MNHEY and SMNVEV (reference sequence). CDR3 bases: TGTGCCAGCAGTTTACGCCGGCCGGGGACTGAAGCTTTCTTT. It yields the protein CASSLRRPGTEAFF.

This chain links TRBV6-5 with TRBJ1-5; D is undetermined. This CDR3 has 13 residues. Trimming left V 2 bases short and J 6 bases short, with 8 bases between. Per germline, CDR1 MNHEY and CDR2 SVGAGI. The CDR3 DNA sequence: TGTGCCAGCAGTTACGATGGCGGTCAGCCCCAGCATTTT. Amino acids: CASSYDGGQPQHF.

The rearrangement uses TRBV4-1 and TRBJ2-7; no reliable D call. Germline CDR1 reads MGHRA; CDR2 reads YSYEKL. V was clipped by 0 bases and J by 7 bases, with 19 bases between them. The CDR3 extends over 16 amino acids. The CDR3 is CASSQDPTPLPTEQYF. The CDR3 bases are TGCGCCAGCAGCCAAGATCCTACACCTCTCCCTACGGAGCAGTACTTC.

The V and J genes are TRBV30 and TRBJ1-1, with D possibly TRBD1 on 6 matching bases. The CDR3 loop spans 14 amino acids. Germline V gives CDR1 GTSNPN, CDR2 SVGIG (reference sequence). The V end lost 0 bases, the J end lost 5 bases, and 13 bases lay between the germline ends. CDR3 sequence reads: CAWSVVNRVTEAFF. The CDR3 bases are TGTGCCTGGAGTGTGGTAAACAGGGTGACTGAAGCTTTCTTT.

The genes are TRBV11-2 and TRBJ2-7; possibly TRBD2 for D (6 bases). V gave up 5 bases and J gave up 7 bases, with 9 bases separating them. CDR3 size: 11 residues. Per germline, CDR1 SGHAT and CDR2 FQNNGV. Here the CDR3 reads CASSVSGEQYF. The DNA for the CDR3 is TGTGCCAGCAGCGTGAGCGGGGAGCAGTACTTC.

Here the CDR3 reads CASNTFSSSYNEQFF. The CDR3 region has the DNA TGTGCCAGCAATACATTCTCGAGCTCCTACAATGAGCAGTTCTTC. The rearrangement uses TRBV2 and TRBJ2-1; D unclear. Trimming pared 7 bases from V and 0 bases from J, leaving 13 bases between. Germline-derived CDR1 and CDR2 are SNHLY and FYNNEI. The CDR3 is 15 residues long. The entire variable domain, with the rest obtained from reference TRBV2 and TRBJ2-1, is as follows: EPEVTQTPSHQVTQMGQEVILRCVPISNHLYFYWYRQILGQKVEFLVSFYNNEISEKSEIFDDQFSVERPDGSNFTLKIRSTKLEDSAMYFCASNTFSSSYNEQFFGPGTRLTVL.

This sequence joins TRBV7-6 and TRBJ2-4; 13 positions match TRBD2. The germline CDR1 and CDR2 sequences are SGHVS and FNYEAQ. J gave up 6 bases and V 5 bases, and 4 bases lay outside the gene matches. The CDR3 length is 15 residues. The CDR3 coding sequence is TGTGCCAGCAGCCAGGGACTAGCGGGATTAAACATTCAGTACTTC. It codes for CASSQGLAGLNIQYF.

This clone was counted once. The chain couples TRBV5-1 to TRBJ1-1, with D unclear. The CDR3 loop spans 15 amino acids. Trimming cost V 5 bases and J 3 bases, with 17 bases left between them. Germline V gene lookup returns CDR1 SGHRS and CDR2 YFSETQ. DNA of the CDR3: TGCGCCAGCAGGACTGCAGCCCCTCAGGACACTGAAGCTTTCTTT. Translation gives CASRTAAPQDTEAFF.

CDR3: CASRRDVTSYEQYF. CDR3 in DNA: TGCGCCAGCAGAAGGGACGTAACCTCCTACGAGCAGTACTTC. The chain couples TRBV5-1 to TRBJ2-7; perhaps D is TRBD1 or TRBD2 (5 bases each). The CDR3 extends over 14 amino acids. The germline gives CDR1 SGHRS, CDR2 YFSETQ. V was cut by 5 bases and J by 0 bases, with 12 bases left in between.

The genes are TRBV5-1 and TRBJ2-7; 8 bases are a match to TRBD1. In germline, CDR1 is SGHRS, CDR2 YFSETQ. The CDR3 runs to 12 residues. Germline trimming cut 7 bases from V and 2 bases from J; bases unmatched to any gene: 2. The CDR3 nucleotides read TGCGCCAGCGGACAGGGAGCCTACGAGCAGTACTTC. Translation: CASGQGAYEQYF.

The chain employs TRBV28 and TRBJ2-7, with 8 nucleotides matching TRBD1. The CDR3 has 13 amino acids. CDR1 is MDHEN, CDR2 SYDVKM, per germline. V shed 8 bases, J shed 3 bases, and the junction held 6 bases outside the gene matches. This CDR3 is CASQTGQVYEQYF. The CDR3 coding sequence is TGTGCCAGCCAGACGGGACAGGTCTACGAGCAGTACTTC.